This T cell receptor beta chain derives from a study of blood T cells in healthy people across ages. V shed 1 base and J 5 bases; nucleotides not matched to a gene: 2. The CDR3 sequence is 15 residues long. Germline V gene data show CDR1 as DFQATT and CDR2 as SNEGSKA (reference sequence). A second PCR, run for about 7 to 11 cycles, used a sample-barcoded 5' primer plus a J-beta primer mix. Each CDR3 protein gets one entry after TCRdb re-called the 5' RACE reads with MiXCR. This repertoire shows some 900,000 distinct CDR3 sequences, around 46% found once; its top ten account for 10% to 15%. This sequence was found in a man aged 25 to 40 in good health. What was sequenced was blood. The rearrangement uses TRBV20-1 and TRBJ2-5; TRBD2 aligns across 15 bases. The CDR3 here is CSARGTSGGAETQYF. CDR3 sequence (DNA): TGCAGTGCTAGAGGGACTAGCGGGGGGGCTGAGACCCAGTACTTC.